This TCR beta chain emerged from a study of neurological immune-mediated disorders. Study conclusions and caveats: The multiple sclerosis repertoire cluster was not associated with any clinical or MRI feature, with the authors stating that larger cohorts are needed.

The cDNA was synthesized by 5'RACE incorporating 10-nucleotide random UMIs. A single run covered 15-18 subjects with over 190 million TCR-beta sequences. TCRdb itself ran the 5' RACE reads through MiXCR, one entry per CDR3 protein. The table has under 80,000 distinct CDR3 sequences, 4% to 6% seen once. CDR1 is MNHEY, CDR2 SVGEGT, per germline. The length of the CDR3 is 15 residues. J gave up 3 bases and V 7 bases, and 7 bases lay outside the gene matches. This clonotype was detected many times. What it binds is unknown. Sequencing was carried out using PBMCs. This chain joins TRBV6-2 or TRBV6-3 and TRBJ2-1, with 9 bases that match TRBD2. The receptor comes from a woman aged 50 to 60 with multiple sclerosis. The CDR3 bases are TGTGCCAGCACTAACAGCGGGGGGATCTACAATGAGCAGTTCTTC. Translating gives CASTNSGGIYNEQFF.